This note documents a single T cell receptor (beta chain) sequence. The target antigen is unknown. This PCR relied on a set of 60 Vbeta primers and 13 Jbeta primers. Data came from immunoSEQ multiplex PCR; TCRdb stores just in-frame clones and leaves some out. The data contain 200,000 to 300,000 clones, 80% to 90% of them singletons. This entry is derived from a study of cytomegalovirus exposure and HLA in healthy donors. Notes on the study in general: Productive status was seen about 87% or about 30% of the time for most TCR beta V segments in an earlier analysis. For most subjects, TCR beta sequences were reported to predict HLA-A and HLA-B alleles with accuracy.

J gave up 4 bases and V 8 bases, and 11 bases lay outside the gene matches. Germline V gene data show CDR1 as MDHEN and CDR2 as SYDVKM. This CDR3 has 15 amino acids. The specimen was PBMCs. The chain uses TRBV28 and TRBJ2-5, with 9 nucleotides matching TRBD1. The sequence was obtained from a woman aged 40 to 50 in good health and CMV-seropositive. DNA for the CDR3: TGTGCCAGCCGTTCCCTTACAGGGGGCAGAGAGACCCAGTACTTC. Translated, it gives CASRSLTGGRETQYF.